What follows are 5 T cell receptor beta chains derived from one specimen sequenced in a study of T cell clusters in autoimmune cytopenias. Some 40,000 genome equivalents of blood DNA were amplified for TRB. One tube held mixed TRB-A and TRB-B primer pools for touch-down PCR. TCRdb reprocessed the multiplex PCR reads and reports one entry per CDR3 protein, with no DNA. The sample's table shows about 5,000 distinct CDR3 sequences. Sequenced sample: peripheral blood. These receptors were collected from a human donor with an autoimmune cytopenia or autoimmune hepatitis (not recorded which).

The J gene is TRBJ2-5, the V gene TRBV27; there is no DNA to check the TCRdb D call of TRBD1. CDR3 length: 14 residues. Looked up from germline, CDR1 is MNHEY and CDR2 is SMNVEV (reference sequence). The CDR3 loop is CASRPPGVLETQYF.

In terms of frequency, this clonotype is medium-sized. The rearrangement joins TRBV11-1 to TRBJ1-2; lacking DNA, the TRBD1 call made by TCRdb goes unchecked. Germline CDR1 SGHAT, CDR2 FQDESV (reference sequence). The length of the CDR3 is 13 residues. The chain's CDR3 is CASSIQGVDGYTF.

The chain couples TRBV15 to TRBJ1-4; the D call from TCRdb, TRBD1, cannot be confirmed without DNA. Germline CDR1 is LNHNV and CDR2 is YYDKDF (reference sequence). The CDR3 spans 15 residues. The CDR3 sequence is CATSRVKGTNEKLFF.

The chain carries TRBV30 and TRBJ1-1; TCRdb selects TRBD1, and the lack of DNA leaves this call unchecked. CDR3 size: 15 residues. Germline CDR1 reads GTSNPN; CDR2 reads SVGIG (reference sequence). The CDR3 here is CAWSPNREGNTEAFF.

The CDR3 loop reads CASSPDREGEQYF. This sequence joins TRBV5-6 and TRBJ2-7; TCRdb's D call of TRBD1 is untestable without DNA. Germline values: CDR1 SGHDT, CDR2 YYEEEE. The CDR3 is 13 amino acids.